This T cell receptor beta chain was profiled in a study of shared clonotypes between healthy human individuals. The ends were cut back, 11 bases at V and 8 bases at J, with 27 bases in the middle. The CDR3 has 15 residues. Germline loops: CDR1 MNHNS, CDR2 SASEGT. Produced via immunoSEQ multiplex PCR; TCRdb's table is partial and in-frame only. The sample yields 2 million to 2.5 million clones, around 96% seen once. In the case of this clone: The antigen is not known.

Positive CCR7 selection of CD45RO-negative cells yielded the naive CD8 cells, and terminally differentiated effector memory CD45RA+ cells were excluded. Study-level points and caveats: The sampled material consisted only of blood, and tissue repertoires are likely to differ. Despite large depth, sorted-subset datasets appeared incompletely sequenced.

The TCR comes from a man aged 18 to 29 in good health. Input material: naive CD8+ T cells sorted from blood. The gene calls are TRBV6-1 and TRBJ1-1; D gene unclear. The CDR3 region is CALGERGRDPAEAFF. Here the CDR3 DNA reads TGTGCCCTCGGTGAACGAGGGAGAGACCCGGCGGAAGCTTTCTTT.